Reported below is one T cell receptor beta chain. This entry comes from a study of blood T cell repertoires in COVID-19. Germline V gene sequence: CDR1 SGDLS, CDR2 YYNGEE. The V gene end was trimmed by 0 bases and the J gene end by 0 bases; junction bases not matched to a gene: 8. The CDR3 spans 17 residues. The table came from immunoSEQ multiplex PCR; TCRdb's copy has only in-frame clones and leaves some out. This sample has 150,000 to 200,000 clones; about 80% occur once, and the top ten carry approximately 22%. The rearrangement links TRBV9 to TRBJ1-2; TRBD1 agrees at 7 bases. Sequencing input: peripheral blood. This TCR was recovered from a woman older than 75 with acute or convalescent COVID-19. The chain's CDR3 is CASSVGEGDSSNYGYTF. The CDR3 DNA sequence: TGTGCCAGCAGCGTAGGAGAGGGGGACAGTTCTAACTATGGCTACACCTTC.